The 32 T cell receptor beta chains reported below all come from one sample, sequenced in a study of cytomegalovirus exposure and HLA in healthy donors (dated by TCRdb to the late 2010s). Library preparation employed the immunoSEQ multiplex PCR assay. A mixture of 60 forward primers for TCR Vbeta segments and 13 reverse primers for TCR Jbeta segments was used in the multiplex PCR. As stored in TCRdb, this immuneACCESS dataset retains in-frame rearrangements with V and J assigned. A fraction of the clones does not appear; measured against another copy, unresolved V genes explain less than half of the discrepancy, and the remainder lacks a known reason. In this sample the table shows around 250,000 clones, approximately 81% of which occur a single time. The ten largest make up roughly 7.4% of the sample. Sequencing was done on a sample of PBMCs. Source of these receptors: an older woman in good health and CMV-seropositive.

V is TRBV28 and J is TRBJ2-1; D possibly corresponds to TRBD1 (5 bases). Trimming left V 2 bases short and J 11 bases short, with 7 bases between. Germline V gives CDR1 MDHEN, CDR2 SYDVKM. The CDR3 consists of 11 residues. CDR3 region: CASSLKGKQFF. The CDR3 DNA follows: TGTGCCAGCAGTTTAAAGGGGAAGCAGTTCTTC. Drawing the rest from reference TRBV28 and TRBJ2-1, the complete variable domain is DVKVTQSSRYLVKRTGEKVFLECVQDMDHENMFWYRQDPGLGLRLIYFSYDVKMKEKGDIPEGYSVSREKKERFSLILESASTNQTSMYLCASSLKGKQFFGPGTRLTVL.

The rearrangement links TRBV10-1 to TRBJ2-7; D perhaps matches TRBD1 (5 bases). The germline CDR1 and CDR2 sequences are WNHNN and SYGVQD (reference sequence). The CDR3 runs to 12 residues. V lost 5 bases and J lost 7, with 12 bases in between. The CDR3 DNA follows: TGCGCCAGCAGTTCAGGGTTAGGAGAGCAGTACTTC. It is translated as CASSSGLGEQYF.

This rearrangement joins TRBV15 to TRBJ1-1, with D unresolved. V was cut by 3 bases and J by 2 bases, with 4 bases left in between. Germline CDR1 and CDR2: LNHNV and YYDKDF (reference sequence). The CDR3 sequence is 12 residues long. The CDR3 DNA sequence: TGTGCCACCAGCAGCCCAAACACTGAAGCTTTCTTT. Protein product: CATSSPNTEAFF.

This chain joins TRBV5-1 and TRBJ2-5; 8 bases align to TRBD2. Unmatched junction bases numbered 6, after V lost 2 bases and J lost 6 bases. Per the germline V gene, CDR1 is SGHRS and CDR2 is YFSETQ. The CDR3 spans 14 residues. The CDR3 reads CASSLAGADQTQYF. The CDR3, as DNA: TGCGCCAGCAGCTTAGCGGGAGCGGACCAGACCCAGTACTTC. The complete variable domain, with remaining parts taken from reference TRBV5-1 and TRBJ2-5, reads KAGVTQTPRYLIKTRGQQVTLSCSPISGHRSVSWYQQTPGQGLQFLFEYFSETQRNKGNFPGRFSGRQFSNSRSEMNVSTLELGDSALYLCASSLAGADQTQYFGPGTRLLVL.

For the CDR3, the DNA is TGTGCCACCAGCAGAGCTCAGCGGGAGGGCTACGAGCAGTACTTC. It translates to CATSRAQREGYEQYF. The J gene is TRBJ2-7, the V gene TRBV15, with 10 bases fitting TRBD2. Germline-derived CDR1 and CDR2 are LNHNV and YYDKDF (reference sequence). With V trimmed by 1 base and J by 3 bases, 3 bases remained unmatched. The CDR3 totals 15 residues.

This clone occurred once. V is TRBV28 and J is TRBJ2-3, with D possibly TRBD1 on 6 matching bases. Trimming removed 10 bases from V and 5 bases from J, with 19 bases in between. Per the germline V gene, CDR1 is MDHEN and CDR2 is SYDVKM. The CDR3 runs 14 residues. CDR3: CATTAQGWGDTQYF. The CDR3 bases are TGTGCCACTACGGCACAGGGTTGGGGAGATACGCAGTATTTT.

CDR3 amino acids: CSTTGGDGYTF. CDR3 DNA sequence: TGCAGCACAACAGGGGGTGACGGCTACACCTTC. The rearrangement links TRBV29-1 to TRBJ1-2, with 8 positions matching TRBD1. Germline CDR1 is SQVTM and CDR2 is ANQGSEA. This CDR3 comprises 11 residues. With V trimmed by 8 bases and J by 8 bases, 7 bases remained unmatched.

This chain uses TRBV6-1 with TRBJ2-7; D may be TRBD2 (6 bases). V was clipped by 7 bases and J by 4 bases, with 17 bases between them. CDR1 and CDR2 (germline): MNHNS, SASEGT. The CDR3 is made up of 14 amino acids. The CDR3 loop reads CASTRGLARYEQYF. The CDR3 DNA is TGTGCCAGCACCCGCGGGCTAGCGAGGTACGAGCAGTACTTC.

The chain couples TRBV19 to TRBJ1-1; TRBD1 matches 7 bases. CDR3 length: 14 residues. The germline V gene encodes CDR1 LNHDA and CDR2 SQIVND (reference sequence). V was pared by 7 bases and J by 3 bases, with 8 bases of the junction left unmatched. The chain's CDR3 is CASNKRGLDTEAFF. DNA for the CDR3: TGTGCCAGTAATAAAAGGGGGCTAGACACTGAAGCTTTCTTT.

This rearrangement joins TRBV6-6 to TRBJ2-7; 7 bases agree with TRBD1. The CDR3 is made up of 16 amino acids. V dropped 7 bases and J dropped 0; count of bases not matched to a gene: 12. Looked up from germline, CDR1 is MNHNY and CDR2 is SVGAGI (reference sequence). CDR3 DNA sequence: TGTGCCAGCACTCCCTCCGGGACAGCAAACTCCTACGAGCAGTACTTC. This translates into CASTPSGTANSYEQYF.

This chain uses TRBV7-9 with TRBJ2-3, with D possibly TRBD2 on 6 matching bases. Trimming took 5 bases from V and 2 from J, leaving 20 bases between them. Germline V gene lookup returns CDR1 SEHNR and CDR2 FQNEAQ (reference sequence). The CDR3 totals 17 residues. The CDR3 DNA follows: TGTGCCAGCAGCCACCGCGGAGGGCCTGGGTCCACAGATACGCAGTATTTT. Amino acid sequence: CASSHRGGPGSTDTQYF.

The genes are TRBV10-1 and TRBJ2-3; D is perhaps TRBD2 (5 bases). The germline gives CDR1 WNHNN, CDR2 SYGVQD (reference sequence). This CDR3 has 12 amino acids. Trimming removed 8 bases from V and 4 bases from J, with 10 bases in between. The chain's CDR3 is CASGSTADTQYF. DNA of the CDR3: TGCGCCAGCGGGAGTACCGCAGATACGCAGTATTTT.

CDR3: CAITGQYNSPLHF. CDR3 sequence (DNA): TGTGCCATCACGGGACAGTATAATTCACCCCTCCACTTT. This chain links TRBV2 with TRBJ1-6, with 7 bases aligning to TRBD1. Germline V lookup: CDR1 SNHLY, CDR2 FYNNEI. The CDR3 loop spans 13 amino acids. Trimming at V came to 10 bases and at J to 4 bases, leaving 4 bases not matched to a gene.

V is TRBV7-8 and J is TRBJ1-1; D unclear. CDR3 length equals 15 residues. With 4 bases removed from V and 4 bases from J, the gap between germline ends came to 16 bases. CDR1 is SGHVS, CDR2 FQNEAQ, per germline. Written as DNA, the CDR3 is TGTGCCAGCAGCTCGGGAGCCGGGGAGGTCACTGAAGCTTTCTTT. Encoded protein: CASSSGAGEVTEAFF. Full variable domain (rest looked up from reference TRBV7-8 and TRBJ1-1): GAGVSQSPRYKVAKRGQDVALRCDPISGHVSLFWYQQALGQGPEFLTYFQNEAQLDKSGLPSDRFFAERPEGSVSTLKIQRTQQEDSAVYLCASSSGAGEVTEAFFGQGTRLTVV.

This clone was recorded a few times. CDR3 sequence: CASNSRGNTGELFF. For the CDR3, the DNA is TGTGCCAGCAACTCCAGGGGGAACACCGGGGAGCTGTTTTTT. The gene calls are TRBV25-1 and TRBJ2-2; D may be TRBD1 (6 bases). Trimming took off 7 bases at V and 1 base at J, with 10 bases between the two ends. The CDR3 sequence is 14 residues long. The germline CDR1 and CDR2 sequences are MGHDK and SYGVNS.

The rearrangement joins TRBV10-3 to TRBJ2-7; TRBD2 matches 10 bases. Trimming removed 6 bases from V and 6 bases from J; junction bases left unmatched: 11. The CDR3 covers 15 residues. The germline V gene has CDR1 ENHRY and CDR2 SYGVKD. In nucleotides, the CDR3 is TGTGCCATCAGACTAAAAGCGGGAGGGCCCTCCGAGCAGTACTTC. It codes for CAIRLKAGGPSEQYF.

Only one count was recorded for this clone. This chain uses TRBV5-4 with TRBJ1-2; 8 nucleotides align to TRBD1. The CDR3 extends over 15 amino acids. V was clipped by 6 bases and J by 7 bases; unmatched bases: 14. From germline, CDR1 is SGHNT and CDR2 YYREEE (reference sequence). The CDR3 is CASTTPTGELGGYTF. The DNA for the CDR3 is TGTGCCAGCACCACCCCGACAGGGGAATTAGGTGGCTACACCTTC.

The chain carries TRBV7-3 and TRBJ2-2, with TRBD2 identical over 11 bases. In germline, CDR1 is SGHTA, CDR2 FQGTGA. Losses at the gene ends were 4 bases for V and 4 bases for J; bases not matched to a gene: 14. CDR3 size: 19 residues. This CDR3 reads CASSSMGRLAGGSTGELFF. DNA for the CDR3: TGTGCCAGCAGCTCGATGGGCCGGCTAGCGGGAGGAAGCACCGGGGAGCTGTTTTTT.

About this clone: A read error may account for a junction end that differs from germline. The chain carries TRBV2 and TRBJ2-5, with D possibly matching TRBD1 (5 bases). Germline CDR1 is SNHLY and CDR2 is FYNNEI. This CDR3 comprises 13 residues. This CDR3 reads CADSPLEQGTQYF. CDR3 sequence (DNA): TGTGCCGACAGCCCCCTCGAGCAAGGGACCCAGTACTTC. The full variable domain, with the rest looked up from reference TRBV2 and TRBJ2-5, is EPEVTQTPSHQVTQMGQEVILRCVPISNHLYFYWYRQILGQKVEFLVSFYNNEISEKSEIFDDQFSVERPDGSNFTLKIRSTKLEDSAMYFCADSPLEQGTQYFGPGTRLLVL.

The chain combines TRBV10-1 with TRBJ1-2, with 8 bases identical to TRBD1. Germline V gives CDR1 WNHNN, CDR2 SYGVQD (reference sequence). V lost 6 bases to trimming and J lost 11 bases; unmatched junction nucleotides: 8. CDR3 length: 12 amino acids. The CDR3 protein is CASRDRGGGYTF. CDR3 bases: TGCGCCAGCAGAGACAGGGGCGGTGGTTACACCTTC.

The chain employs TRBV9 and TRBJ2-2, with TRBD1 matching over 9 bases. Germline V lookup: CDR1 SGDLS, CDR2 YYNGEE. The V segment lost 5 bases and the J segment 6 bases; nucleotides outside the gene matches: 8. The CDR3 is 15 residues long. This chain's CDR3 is CASRTGTGWAGELFF. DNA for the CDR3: TGTGCCAGCAGAACCGGGACAGGGTGGGCCGGGGAGCTGTTTTTT.

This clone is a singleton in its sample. The CDR3 loop is CASSPPRVTGANVLTF. As DNA, the CDR3 is TGTGCCAGCTCACCACCCCGGGTTACTGGGGCCAACGTCCTGACTTTC. The genes are TRBV18 and TRBJ2-6; no firm D call. Trimming cost V 0 bases and J 2 bases, with 8 bases left between them. CDR3 length: 16 residues. The V gene's germline CDR1 is KGHSH and CDR2 LQKENI.

DNA of the CDR3: TGTGCCAGCTCACGGGACAGGGGGACCTACAATGAGCAGTTCTTC. Its translation is CASSRDRGTYNEQFF. This chain connects TRBV18 to TRBJ2-1; 11 bases are shared with TRBD1. The ends lost 4 bases at V and 2 bases at J; junction bases unmatched: 1. This CDR3 region has 15 residues. Germline V gene data show CDR1 as KGHSH and CDR2 as LQKENI.

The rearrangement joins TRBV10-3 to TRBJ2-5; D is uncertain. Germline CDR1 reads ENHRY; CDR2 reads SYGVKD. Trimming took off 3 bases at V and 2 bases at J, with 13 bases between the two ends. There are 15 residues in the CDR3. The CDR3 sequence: CAISDPFLAQETQYF. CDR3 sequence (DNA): TGTGCCATCAGTGACCCCTTTTTAGCACAAGAGACCCAGTACTTC.

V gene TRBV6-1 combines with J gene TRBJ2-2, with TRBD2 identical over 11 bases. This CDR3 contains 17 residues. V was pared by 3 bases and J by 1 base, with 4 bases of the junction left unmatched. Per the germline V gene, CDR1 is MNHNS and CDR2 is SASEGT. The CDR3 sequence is CASSDGTSGLNTGELFF. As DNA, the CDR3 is TGTGCCAGCAGTGACGGGACTAGCGGATTGAACACCGGGGAGCTGTTTTTT.

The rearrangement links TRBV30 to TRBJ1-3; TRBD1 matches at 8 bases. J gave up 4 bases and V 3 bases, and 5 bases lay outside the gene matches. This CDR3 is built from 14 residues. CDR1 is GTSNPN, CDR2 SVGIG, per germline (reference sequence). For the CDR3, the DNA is TGTGCCTGGAGCCCTCAGGGGGCCGGAAACACCATATATTTT. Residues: CAWSPQGAGNTIYF.

In nucleotides, the CDR3 is TGCGCCAGCAGCTTCACAGGGGACAGTTACGAGCAGTACTTC. Protein product: CASSFTGDSYEQYF. The genes are TRBV5-1 and TRBJ2-7; TRBD1 matches at 7 bases. After removal of 2 bases from V and 4 bases from J, the junction contained 6 bases not matched to a gene. Germline CDR1 and CDR2: SGHRS and YFSETQ. This CDR3 has 14 amino acids.

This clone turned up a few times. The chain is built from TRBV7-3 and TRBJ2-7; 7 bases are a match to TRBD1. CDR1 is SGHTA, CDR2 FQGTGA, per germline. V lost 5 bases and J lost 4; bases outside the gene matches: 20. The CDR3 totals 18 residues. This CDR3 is CASSQSAPGQLLGYEQYF. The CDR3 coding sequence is TGTGCCAGCAGCCAATCAGCACCGGGACAGCTACTGGGGTACGAGCAGTACTTC. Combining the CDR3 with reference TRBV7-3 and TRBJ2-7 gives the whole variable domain GAGVSQTPSNKVTEKGKYVELRCDPISGHTALYWYRQSLGQGPEFLIYFQGTGAADDSGLPNDRFFAVRPEGSVSTLKIQRTERGDSAVYLCASSQSAPGQLLGYEQYFGPGTRLTVT.

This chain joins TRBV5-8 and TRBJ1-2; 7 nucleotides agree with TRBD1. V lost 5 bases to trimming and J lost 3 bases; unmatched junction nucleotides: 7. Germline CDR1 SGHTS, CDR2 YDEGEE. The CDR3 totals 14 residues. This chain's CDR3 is CASRRITGDYGYTF. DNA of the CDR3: TGTGCCAGCAGACGCATCACAGGGGACTATGGCTACACCTTC.

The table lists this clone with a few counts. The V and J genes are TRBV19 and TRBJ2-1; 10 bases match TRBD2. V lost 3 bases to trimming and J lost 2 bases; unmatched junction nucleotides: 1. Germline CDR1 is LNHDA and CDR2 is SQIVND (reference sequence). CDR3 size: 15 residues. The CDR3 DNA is TGTGCCAGTAGTATGGGACTAGCGACCTACAATGAGCAGTTCTTC. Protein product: CASSMGLATYNEQFF.

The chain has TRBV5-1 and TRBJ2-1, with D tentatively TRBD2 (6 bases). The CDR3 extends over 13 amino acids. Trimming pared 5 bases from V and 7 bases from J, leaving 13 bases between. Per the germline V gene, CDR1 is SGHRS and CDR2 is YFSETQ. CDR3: CASSLAVGNEQFF. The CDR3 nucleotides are TGCGCCAGCAGTTTAGCGGTGGGTAATGAGCAGTTCTTC.

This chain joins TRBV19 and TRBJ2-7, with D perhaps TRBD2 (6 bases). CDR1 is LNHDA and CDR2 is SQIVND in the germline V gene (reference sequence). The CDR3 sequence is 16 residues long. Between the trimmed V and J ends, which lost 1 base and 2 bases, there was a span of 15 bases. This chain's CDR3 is CASSIGTSPGAYEQYF. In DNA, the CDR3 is TGTGCCAGTAGTATAGGGACAAGCCCGGGAGCCTACGAGCAGTACTTC.